One and the same sample provided the 17 T cell receptor beta chains below, sequenced in a study of T cell responses to AZD1222 COVID-19 vaccine. The protocol was immunoSEQ multiplex PCR, while the TCRdb copy is restricted to in-frame clones and leaves out a portion. The table lists 200,000 or so clones, approximately 94% of them singletons. The sample in question was peripheral blood, obtained on day 0 of AZD1222 vaccination. These receptors were obtained from an adult in good health.

This chain connects TRBV5-1 to TRBJ1-1, with no clear D. This CDR3 contains 12 residues. V lost 5 bases and J 1 base, leaving 6 bases between the germline ends. The germline gives CDR1 SGHRS, CDR2 YFSETQ. The CDR3 protein is CASSTANTEAFF. CDR3 sequence (DNA): TGCGCCAGCAGTACAGCGAACACTGAAGCTTTCTTT.

This sequence joins TRBV5-4 and TRBJ1-1; tentatively, D is TRBD1 (6 bases). The CDR3 runs 14 residues. The V gene's germline CDR1 is SGHNT and CDR2 YYREEE (reference sequence). V was trimmed by 4 bases and J by 2 bases, leaving 12 bases between them. CDR3 loop: CASSAQQGNTEAFF. The CDR3 nucleotides read TGTGCCAGCAGCGCGCAACAGGGCAACACTGAAGCTTTCTTT.

This chain joins TRBV9 and TRBJ2-1, with D unresolved. Deletions cut 2 bases from V and 5 bases from J, with 11 bases between. Germline V gene data show CDR1 as SGDLS and CDR2 as YYNGEE. This CDR3 is 14 amino acids long. Written as DNA, the CDR3 is TGTGCCAGCAGCGTGGAGCACCCCCACAATGAGCAGTTCTTC. It codes for CASSVEHPHNEQFF.

V and J are TRBV6-6 and TRBJ1-5; D remains unclear. The CDR3 sequence is 13 residues long. Germline V gives CDR1 MNHNY, CDR2 SVGAGI (reference sequence). Trimming left V 6 bases short and J 2 bases short, with 8 bases between. The CDR3: CASRDRGNQPQHF. The CDR3 DNA follows: TGTGCCAGCAGAGACCGGGGCAATCAGCCCCAGCATTTT.

The chain has TRBV29-1 and TRBJ1-2; the D gene is possibly TRBD1 (5 bases). Trimming stripped 7 bases from V and 10 bases from J, with 16 bases between. The CDR3 sequence is 11 residues long. CDR1 and CDR2 (germline): SQVTM, ANQGSEA. This chain's CDR3 is CSASGQGYYTF. In DNA form, the CDR3 reads TGCAGCGCCTCAGGGCAGGGATACTACACCTTC.

V and J are TRBV19 and TRBJ1-1, with 8 nucleotides matching TRBD1. CDR1 and CDR2 (germline): LNHDA, SQIVND (reference sequence). With 6 bases clipped from V and 1 base from J, the junction kept 1 base outside the gene matches. The CDR3 consists of 13 residues. The CDR3 DNA reads TGTGCCAGTAGAGGACAGGGGAACACTGAAGCTTTCTTT. It is translated as CASRGQGNTEAFF.

The rearrangement links TRBV30 to TRBJ1-2, with 8 bases aligning to TRBD1. This CDR3 comprises 12 residues. The V segment lost 4 bases and the J segment 4 bases; nucleotides outside the gene matches: 2. Per germline, CDR1 GTSNPN and CDR2 SVGIG (reference sequence). This CDR3 is CAWTTGAYGYTF. CDR3 coding DNA: TGTGCCTGGACGACAGGGGCCTATGGCTACACCTTC.

The chain's CDR3 is CASSDWTNLVTDTQYF. CDR3 DNA: TGTGCCAGCAGTGACTGGACTAACCTCGTCACAGATACGCAGTATTTT. This chain links TRBV6-1 with TRBJ2-3; maybe TRBD2 (6 bases). With 3 bases removed from V and 2 bases from J, the gap between germline ends came to 15 bases. Per germline, CDR1 MNHNS and CDR2 SASEGT. This CDR3 contains 16 residues.

The chain employs TRBV11-2 and TRBJ2-1, with TRBD2 matching over 7 bases. Germline V CDR1 and CDR2: SGHAT, FQNNGV. V was pared by 10 bases and J by 6 bases, with 15 bases of the junction left unmatched. The CDR3 extends over 15 amino acids. The chain's CDR3 is CATSGAGIPPNEQFF. CDR3 in DNA: TGTGCCACCAGTGGAGCGGGAATTCCTCCCAATGAGCAGTTCTTC.

The rearrangement uses TRBV6-1 and TRBJ2-7; maybe TRBD2 (6 bases). The V gene lost 0 bases and the J gene lost 6 bases, with 21 bases spanning the gap. Germline CDR1 and CDR2: MNHNS and SASEGT. The CDR3 length is 17 residues. The CDR3: CASSEAGRRRDVGEQYF. In DNA form, the CDR3 reads TGTGCCAGCAGTGAAGCGGGGAGGAGGCGGGACGTTGGCGAGCAGTACTTC.

The count of this clone is one. This sequence joins TRBV9 and TRBJ2-7, with D maybe TRBD1 (5 bases). CDR3 size: 14 residues. CDR1 is SGDLS, CDR2 YYNGEE, per germline. The V end was cut by 0 bases, the J end by 6 bases, with 13 bases between. The CDR3 spells CASSVEGEGAEQYF. DNA for the CDR3: TGTGCCAGCAGCGTAGAGGGTGAAGGGGCCGAGCAGTACTTC.

CDR3 sequence (DNA): TGTGCCAGCAGTAGACAGGGGGCGTTGGGCTACACCTTC. This translates into CASSRQGALGYTF. The chain couples TRBV6-5 to TRBJ1-2, with 10 bases aligning to TRBD1. The CDR3 is made up of 13 amino acids. With 5 bases clipped from V and 8 bases from J, the junction kept 5 bases outside the gene matches. Germline assignment: CDR1 MNHEY and CDR2 SVGAGI.

This clone was detected once. This chain's CDR3 is CASRRGTSRAKNIQYF. The CDR3 bases are TGTGCCAGCAGGAGAGGGACCTCTCGGGCCAAAAACATTCAGTACTTC. The rearrangement uses TRBV2 and TRBJ2-4, with D possibly being TRBD1 or TRBD2 (5 bases each). CDR1 SNHLY and CDR2 FYNNEI come from the germline V gene. V lost 6 bases to trimming and J lost 1 base, with 16 bases between them. The CDR3 has 16 amino acids.

The gene calls are TRBV18 and TRBJ1-5, with D possibly matching TRBD1 (6 bases). CDR1 is KGHSH, CDR2 LQKENI, per germline. The ends were cut back, 3 bases at V and 4 bases at J, with 13 bases in the middle. The CDR3 totals 15 residues. The CDR3 loop is CASSPPGQPNQPQHF. The CDR3 DNA reads TGTGCCAGCTCACCGCCCGGACAGCCAAATCAGCCCCAGCATTTT.

The chain combines TRBV6-2 or TRBV6-3 with TRBJ2-7, with a tentative D call TRBD2 (6 bases). The germline gives CDR1 MNHEY, CDR2 SVGEGT. The CDR3 length is 20 residues. V dropped 2 bases and J dropped 0 bases, with 26 bases sitting between them. CDR3 sequence reads: CASSYHLGQASVFGSYEQYF. As DNA, the CDR3 is TGTGCCAGCAGTTACCATTTGGGCCAGGCTAGCGTCTTTGGCTCCTACGAGCAGTACTTC.

V gene TRBV3-1 (or the pseudogene TRBV3-2) combines with J gene TRBJ1-2, with 7 bases fitting TRBD1. CDR1 is LGHDT and CDR2 is YNNKEL in the germline V gene (reference sequence). V gave up 1 base and J gave up 8 bases; unmatched junction bases: 7. The CDR3 has 14 residues. CDR3 sequence reads: CASSQARQGLGYTF. CDR3 sequence (DNA): TGTGCCAGCAGCCAAGCCCGACAGGGCTTAGGCTACACCTTC.

The chain uses TRBV19 and TRBJ1-4, with 7 bases fitting TRBD1. In germline, CDR1 is LNHDA, CDR2 SQIVND (reference sequence). There are 15 residues in the CDR3. V was clipped by 5 bases and J by 0 bases; unmatched bases: 3. DNA of the CDR3: TGTGCCAGTAGTCAGGGGGGATCAACTAATGAAAAACTGTTTTTT. Its protein product is CASSQGGSTNEKLFF.